Following are 8 T cell receptor beta chains from one sample sequenced in a study of beta chain features in type 1 diabetes. The isolated RNA, all of it, was reverse transcribed, so expressed TCRB transcripts were what got sequenced. Profiled with immunoSEQ multiplex PCR; TCRdb holds only in-frame clones, not every one. The sample shows some 220,000 clones, about a tenth of them seen only once. Sequenced input: central memory CD4+ T cells from blood. Receptors were obtained from a man younger than 35 in good health.

This clone came up a few times. V is TRBV29-1 and J is TRBJ2-3; TRBD2 aligns across 8 bases. CDR1 is SQVTM and CDR2 is ANQGSEA in the germline V gene. CDR3 size: 14 residues. The V and J ends lost 2 bases and 1 base, in that order; junction bases with no gene match: 2. The chain's CDR3 is CSVERSGGTDTQYF. In DNA form, the CDR3 reads TGCAGCGTTGAACGTAGCGGGGGCACAGATACGCAGTATTTT.

The rearrangement uses TRBV27 and TRBJ2-1, with D perhaps TRBD1 or TRBD2 (5 bases each). In germline, CDR1 is MNHEY, CDR2 SMNVEV (reference sequence). The ends were cut back, 5 bases at V and 5 bases at J, with 19 bases in the middle. The length of the CDR3 is 16 residues. CDR3 loop: CASSPFNSGRDNEQFF. In DNA form, the CDR3 reads TGTGCCAGCAGTCCGTTTAATTCGGGACGTGACAATGAGCAGTTCTTC.

The chain employs TRBV28 and TRBJ2-6; D is undetermined. This CDR3 has 14 amino acids. In germline, CDR1 is MDHEN, CDR2 SYDVKM. V was cut by 7 bases and J by 4 bases, with 11 bases left in between. CDR3 in amino acids: CASNVSPGANVLTF. Written as DNA, the CDR3 is TGTGCCAGCAATGTCTCTCCCGGGGCCAACGTCCTGACTTTC.

The V call is TRBV7-9, the J call TRBJ1-4; D is undetermined. V lost 4 bases to trimming and J lost 7 bases, with 16 bases between them. Germline loops: CDR1 SEHNR, CDR2 FQNEAQ (reference sequence). The CDR3 is made up of 15 amino acids. For the CDR3, the DNA is TGTGCCAGCAGCTCATCAACAACCGTCGCTGAAAAACTGTTTTTT. This encodes CASSSSTTVAEKLFF. Drawing the rest from reference TRBV7-9 and TRBJ1-4, the complete variable domain is DTGVSQNPRHKITKRGQNVTFRCDPISEHNRLYWYRQTLGQGPEFLTYFQNEAQLEKSRLLSDRFSAERPKGSFSTLEIQRTEQGDSAMYLCASSSSTTVAEKLFFGSGTQLSVL.

This clone has just a few counts. The chain recombines TRBV9 with TRBJ2-7; 12 nucleotides agree with TRBD2. V lost 4 bases and J lost 6; bases outside the gene matches: 8. The CDR3 loop spans 15 amino acids. Germline lookup yields CDR1 SGDLS and CDR2 YYNGEE. CDR3 amino acids: CASSKTSGSLGEQYF. CDR3 DNA sequence: TGTGCCAGCAGCAAGACTAGCGGGAGTTTAGGCGAGCAGTACTTC.

This clone came up a few times. V and J are TRBV7-2 and TRBJ2-7, with 9 bases identical to TRBD1. From germline, CDR1 is SGHTA and CDR2 FQGNSA. V shed 5 bases, J shed 6 bases, and the junction held 8 bases outside the gene matches. The CDR3 runs 14 residues. In DNA, the CDR3 is TGTGCCAGCAGCCAGGGGACAGGGCAGGGCGAGCAGTACTTC. Residues: CASSQGTGQGEQYF.

This clone has just a few counts. The chain links TRBV27 to TRBJ2-7; a possible D gene is TRBD1 (5 bases). CDR3 length equals 17 residues. Trimming left V 4 bases short and J 4 bases short, with 23 bases between. In germline, CDR1 is MNHEY, CDR2 SMNVEV (reference sequence). The CDR3 bases are TGTGCCAGCAGTTCCCGCTTAACCAGGGCGAGTTCATACGAGCAGTACTTC. It encodes CASSSRLTRASSYEQYF.

This clone was seen a few times. In DNA, the CDR3 is TGTGCCAGCAGGGTAGGGGTCTCCTACAATGAGCAGTTCTTC. This gives the protein CASRVGVSYNEQFF. The chain employs TRBV27 and TRBJ2-1, with D possibly TRBD1 on 5 matching bases. Germline CDR1 is MNHEY and CDR2 is SMNVEV (reference sequence). With 6 bases removed from V and 0 bases from J, the gap between germline ends came to 9 bases. The CDR3 has 14 residues.